One TCR beta chain is described in this entry. Its specificity is unknown. The authors prepared UMI-labeled TRB cDNA libraries by 5' RACE. From the 5' RACE reads, TCRdb lists one entry per CDR3 protein and no DNA. Recorded for this sample: approximately 56,000 distinct CDR3 sequences. The germline V gene encodes CDR1 LGHNA and CDR2 YSLEER. CDR3 length: 16 amino acids. This entry is derived from a study of CXCR3-negative and CXCR3-positive naive CD8 T cells. Study-level information: Per-library TRB read counts averaged about 1.5 +/- 0.3 million, adding up to 110 million to 150 million in total.

Notes on the study in general: High diversity, comparable across both naive subsets, contrasted with much lower diversity in memory CD8+ cells. For naive cells, CXCR3-negative and CXCR3-positive subsets had similar TRBV-TRBJ usage; for memory cells, usage differed.

The source material was naive CXCR3- CD8+ T cells from blood. The subset here: CD45RO-CCR7+CD27+CD95- naive CD8+ T cells lacking CXCR3 (TNR3-). The rearrangement links TRBV4-3 to TRBJ2-7; there is no DNA to check the TCRdb D call of TRBD1. The TCR originated in a human donor in good health. Some clones in this sample may be carry-over from other donors' samples. The CDR3 reads CASSQDVGQGAYEQYF.